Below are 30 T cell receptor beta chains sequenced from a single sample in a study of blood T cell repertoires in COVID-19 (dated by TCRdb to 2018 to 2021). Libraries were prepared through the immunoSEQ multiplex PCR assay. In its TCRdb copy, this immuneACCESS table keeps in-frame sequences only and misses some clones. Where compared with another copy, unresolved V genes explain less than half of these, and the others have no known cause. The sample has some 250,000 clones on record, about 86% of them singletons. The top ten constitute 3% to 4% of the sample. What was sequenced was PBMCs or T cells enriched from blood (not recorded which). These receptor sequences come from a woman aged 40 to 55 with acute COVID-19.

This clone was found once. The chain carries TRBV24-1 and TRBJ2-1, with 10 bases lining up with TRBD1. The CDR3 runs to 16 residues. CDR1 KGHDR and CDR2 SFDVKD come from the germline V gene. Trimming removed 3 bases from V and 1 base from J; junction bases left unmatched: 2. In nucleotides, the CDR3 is TGTGCCACCAGTGATAGGGACAGGGGATCCTACAATGAGCAGTTCTTC. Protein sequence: CATSDRDRGSYNEQFF.

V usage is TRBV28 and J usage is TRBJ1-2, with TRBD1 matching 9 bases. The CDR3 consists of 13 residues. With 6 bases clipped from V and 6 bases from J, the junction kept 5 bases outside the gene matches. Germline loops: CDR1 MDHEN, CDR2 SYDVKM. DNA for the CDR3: TGTGCCAGCAGGCAACAGGGGGCCGATGGCTACACCTTC. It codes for CASRQQGADGYTF.

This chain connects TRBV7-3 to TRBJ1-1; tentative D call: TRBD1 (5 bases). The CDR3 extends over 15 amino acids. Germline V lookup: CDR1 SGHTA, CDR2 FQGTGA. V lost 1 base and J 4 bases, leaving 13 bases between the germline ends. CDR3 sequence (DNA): TGTGCCAGCAGCTTAATAGGGGAAAGCAGCACTGAAGCTTTCTTT. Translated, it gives CASSLIGESSTEAFF.

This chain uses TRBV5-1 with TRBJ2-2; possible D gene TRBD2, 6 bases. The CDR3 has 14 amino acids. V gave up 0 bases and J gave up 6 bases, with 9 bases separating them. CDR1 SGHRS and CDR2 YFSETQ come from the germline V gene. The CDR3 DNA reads TGCGCCAGCAGCTTGGTAACTAGCCCCGGGGAGCTGTTTTTT. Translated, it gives CASSLVTSPGELFF.

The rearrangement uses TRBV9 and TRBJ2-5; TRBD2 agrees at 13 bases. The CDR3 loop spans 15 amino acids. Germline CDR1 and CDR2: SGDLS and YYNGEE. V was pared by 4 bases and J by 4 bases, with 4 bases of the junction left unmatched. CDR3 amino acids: CASSSRTSGRETQYF. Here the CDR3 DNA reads TGTGCCAGCAGCTCCCGGACTAGCGGGAGAGAGACCCAGTACTTC.

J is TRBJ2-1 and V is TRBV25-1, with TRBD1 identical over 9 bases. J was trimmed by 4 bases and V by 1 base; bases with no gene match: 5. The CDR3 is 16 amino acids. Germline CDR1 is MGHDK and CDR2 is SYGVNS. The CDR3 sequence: CASSEWGDREYNEQFF. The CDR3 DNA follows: TGTGCCAGCAGTGAATGGGGGGACAGGGAATACAATGAGCAGTTCTTC. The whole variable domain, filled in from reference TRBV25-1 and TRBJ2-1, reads EADIYQTPRYLVIGTGKKITLECSQTMGHDKMYWYQQDPGMELHLIHYSYGVNSTEKGDLSSESTVSRIRTEHFPLTLESARPSHTSQYLCASSEWGDREYNEQFFGPGTRLTVL.

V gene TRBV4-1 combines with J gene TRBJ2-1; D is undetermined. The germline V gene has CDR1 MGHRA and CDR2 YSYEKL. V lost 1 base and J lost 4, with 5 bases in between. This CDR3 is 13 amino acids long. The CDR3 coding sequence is TGCGCCAGCAGCCAAGTTCGGTACAATGAGCAGTTCTTC. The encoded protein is CASSQVRYNEQFF.

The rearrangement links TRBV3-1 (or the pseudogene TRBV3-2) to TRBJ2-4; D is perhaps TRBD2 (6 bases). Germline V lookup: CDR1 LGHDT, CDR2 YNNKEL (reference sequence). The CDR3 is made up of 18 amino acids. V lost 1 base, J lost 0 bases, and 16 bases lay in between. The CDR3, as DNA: TGTGCCAGCAGCCAAGGTGATTTCGAGGGACTAGCCAAAAACATTCAGTACTTC. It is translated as CASSQGDFEGLAKNIQYF.

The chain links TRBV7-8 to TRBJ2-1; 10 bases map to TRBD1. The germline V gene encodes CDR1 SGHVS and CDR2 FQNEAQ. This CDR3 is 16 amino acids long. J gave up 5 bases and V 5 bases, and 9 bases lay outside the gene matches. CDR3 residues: CASSPRGQGFDNEQFF. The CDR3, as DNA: TGTGCCAGCAGCCCACGGGGACAGGGGTTCGACAATGAGCAGTTCTTC. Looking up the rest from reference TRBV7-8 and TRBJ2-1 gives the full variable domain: GAGVSQSPRYKVAKRGQDVALRCDPISGHVSLFWYQQALGQGPEFLTYFQNEAQLDKSGLPSDRFFAERPEGSVSTLKIQRTQQEDSAVYLCASSPRGQGFDNEQFFGPGTRLTVL.

CDR3 loop: CASSLGVAGSYEQYF. The CDR3 nucleotides are TGTGCCAGCAGCTTGGGGGTAGCGGGGTCCTACGAGCAGTACTTC. The chain couples TRBV5-4 to TRBJ2-7; TRBD2 aligns across 8 bases. Looked up from germline, CDR1 is SGHNT and CDR2 is YYREEE (reference sequence). J lost 1 base, V lost 0 bases, and 3 bases had no gene match. The CDR3 runs 15 residues.

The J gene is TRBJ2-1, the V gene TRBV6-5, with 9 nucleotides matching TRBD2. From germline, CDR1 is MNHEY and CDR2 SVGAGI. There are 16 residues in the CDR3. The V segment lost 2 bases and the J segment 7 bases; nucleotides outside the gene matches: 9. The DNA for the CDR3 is TGTGCCAGCAGTTACGAAGGGGCGGGAGGGCTTAATGAGCAGTTCTTC. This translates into CASSYEGAGGLNEQFF.

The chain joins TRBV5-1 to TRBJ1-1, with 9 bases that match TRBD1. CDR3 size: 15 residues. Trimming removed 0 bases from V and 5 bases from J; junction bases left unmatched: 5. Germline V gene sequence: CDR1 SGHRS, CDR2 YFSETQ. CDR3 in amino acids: CASSLGTGEKTEAFF. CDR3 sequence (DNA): TGCGCCAGCAGCTTGGGGACAGGGGAAAAGACTGAAGCTTTCTTT.

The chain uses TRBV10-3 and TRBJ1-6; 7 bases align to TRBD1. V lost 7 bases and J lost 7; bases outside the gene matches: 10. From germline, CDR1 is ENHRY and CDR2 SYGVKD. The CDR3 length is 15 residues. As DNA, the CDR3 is TGTGCCATCAAGAACGATGGACAGGCGAATTCACCCCTCCACTTT. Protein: CAIKNDGQANSPLHF.

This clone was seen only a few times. The CDR3, as DNA: TGTGCCAGCAGATCCATTTTTGAGGGAGCGAACACCGGGGAGCTGTTTTTT. Translation gives CASRSIFEGANTGELFF. The chain joins TRBV27 to TRBJ2-2; a possible D gene is TRBD2 (5 bases). V lost 6 bases to trimming and J lost 0 bases, with 17 bases between them. From germline, CDR1 is MNHEY and CDR2 SMNVEV (reference sequence). The CDR3 consists of 17 residues.

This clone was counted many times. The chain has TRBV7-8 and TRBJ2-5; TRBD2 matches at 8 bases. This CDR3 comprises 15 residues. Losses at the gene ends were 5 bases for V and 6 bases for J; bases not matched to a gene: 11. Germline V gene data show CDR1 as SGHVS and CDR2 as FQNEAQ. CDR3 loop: CASSRAGEGRKTQYF. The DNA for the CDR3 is TGTGCCAGCAGCCGAGCGGGAGAAGGGAGAAAGACCCAGTACTTC.

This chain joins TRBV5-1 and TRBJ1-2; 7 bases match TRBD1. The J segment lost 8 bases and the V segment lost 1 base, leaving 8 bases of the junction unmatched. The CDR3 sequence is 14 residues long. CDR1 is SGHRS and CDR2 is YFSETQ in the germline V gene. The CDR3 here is CASSLTGAGGGYTF. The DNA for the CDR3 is TGCGCCAGCAGCTTGACAGGGGCCGGGGGAGGCTACACCTTC.

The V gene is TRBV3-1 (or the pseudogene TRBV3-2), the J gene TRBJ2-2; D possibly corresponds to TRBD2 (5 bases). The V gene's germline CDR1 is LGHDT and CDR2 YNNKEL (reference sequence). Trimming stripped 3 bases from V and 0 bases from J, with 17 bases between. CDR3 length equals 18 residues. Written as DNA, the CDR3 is TGTGCCAGCAGCCAGGGTAAGGGTGGACTTCCGAACACCGGGGAGCTGTTTTTT. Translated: CASSQGKGGLPNTGELFF.

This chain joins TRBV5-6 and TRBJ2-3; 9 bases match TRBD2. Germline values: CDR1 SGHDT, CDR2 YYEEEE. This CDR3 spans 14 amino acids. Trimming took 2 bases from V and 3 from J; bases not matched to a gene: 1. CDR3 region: CASSFSGRTDTQYF. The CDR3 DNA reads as TGTGCCAGCAGCTTTAGCGGGAGAACAGATACGCAGTATTTT.

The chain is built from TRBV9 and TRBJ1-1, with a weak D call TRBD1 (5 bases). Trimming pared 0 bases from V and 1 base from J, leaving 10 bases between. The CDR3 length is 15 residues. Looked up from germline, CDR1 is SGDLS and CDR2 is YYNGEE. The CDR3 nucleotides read TGTGCCAGCAGCGTAGGGGACGGGAGGAACACTGAAGCTTTCTTT. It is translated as CASSVGDGRNTEAFF. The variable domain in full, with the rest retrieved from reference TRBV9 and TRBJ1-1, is DSGVTQTPKHLITATGQRVTLRCSPRSGDLSVYWYQQSLDQGLQFLIQYYNGEERAKGNILERFSAQQFPDLHSELNLSSLELGDSALYFCASSVGDGRNTEAFFGQGTRLTVV.

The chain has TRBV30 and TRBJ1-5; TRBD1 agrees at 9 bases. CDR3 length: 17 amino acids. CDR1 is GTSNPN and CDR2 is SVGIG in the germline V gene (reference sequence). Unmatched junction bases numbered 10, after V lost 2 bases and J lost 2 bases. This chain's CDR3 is CAWSIDRGFSGNQPQHF. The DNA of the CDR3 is TGTGCCTGGAGTATAGACAGGGGGTTTTCTGGCAATCAGCCCCAGCATTTT. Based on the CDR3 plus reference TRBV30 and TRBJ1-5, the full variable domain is SQTIHQWPATLVQPVGSPLSLECTVEGTSNPNLYWYRQAAGRGLQLLFYSVGIGQISSEVPQNLSASRPQDRQFILSSKKLLLSDSGFYLCAWSIDRGFSGNQPQHFGDGTRLSIL.

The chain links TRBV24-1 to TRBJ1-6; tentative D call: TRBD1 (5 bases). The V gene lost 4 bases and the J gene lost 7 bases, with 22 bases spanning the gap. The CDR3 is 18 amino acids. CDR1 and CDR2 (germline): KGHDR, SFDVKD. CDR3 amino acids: CATSERNLTGNTNSPLHF. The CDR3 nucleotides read TGTGCCACCAGTGAGCGAAACCTTACAGGCAACACAAATTCACCCCTCCACTTT.

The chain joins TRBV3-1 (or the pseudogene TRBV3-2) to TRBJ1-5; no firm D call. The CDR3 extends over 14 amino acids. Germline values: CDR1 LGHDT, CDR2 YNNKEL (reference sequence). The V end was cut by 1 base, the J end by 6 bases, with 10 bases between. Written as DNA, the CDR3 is TGTGCCAGCAGCCAAGTCCCCAGCGGTCAGCCCCAGCATTTT. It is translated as CASSQVPSGQPQHF.

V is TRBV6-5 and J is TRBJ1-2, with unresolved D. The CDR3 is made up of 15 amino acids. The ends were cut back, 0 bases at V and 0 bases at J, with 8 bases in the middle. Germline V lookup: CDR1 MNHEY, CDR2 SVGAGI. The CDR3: CASSYSGVANYGYTF. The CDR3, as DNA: TGTGCCAGCAGTTACTCGGGCGTCGCTAACTATGGCTACACCTTC.

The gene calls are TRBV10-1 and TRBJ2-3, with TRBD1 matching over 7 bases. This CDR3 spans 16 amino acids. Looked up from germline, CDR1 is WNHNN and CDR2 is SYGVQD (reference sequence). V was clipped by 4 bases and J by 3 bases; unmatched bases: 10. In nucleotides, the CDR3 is TGCGCCAGCAGTGGCCATAAGGCAGGGGGAACAGATACGCAGTATTTT. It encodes CASSGHKAGGTDTQYF.

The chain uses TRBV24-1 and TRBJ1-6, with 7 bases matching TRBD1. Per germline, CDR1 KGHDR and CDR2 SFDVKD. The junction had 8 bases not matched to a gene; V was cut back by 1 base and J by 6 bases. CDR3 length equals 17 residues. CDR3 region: CATSDFPHRGSNSPLHF. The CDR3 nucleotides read TGTGCCACCAGTGATTTTCCACACAGGGGTAGTAATTCACCCCTCCACTTT.

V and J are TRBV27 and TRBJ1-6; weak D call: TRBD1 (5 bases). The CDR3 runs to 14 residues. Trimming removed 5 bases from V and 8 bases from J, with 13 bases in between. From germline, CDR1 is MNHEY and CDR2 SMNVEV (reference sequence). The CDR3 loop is CASSRGRVDSPLHF. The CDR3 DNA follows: TGTGCCAGCAGTCGCGGCAGGGTGGATTCACCCCTCCACTTT.

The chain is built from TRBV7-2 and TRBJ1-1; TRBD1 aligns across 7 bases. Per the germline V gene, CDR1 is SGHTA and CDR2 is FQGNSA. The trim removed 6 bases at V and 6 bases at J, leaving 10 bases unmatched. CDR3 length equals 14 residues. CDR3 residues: CASRIRWDSPEAFF. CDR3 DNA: TGTGCCAGCAGGATACGGTGGGACAGCCCTGAAGCTTTCTTT.

The CDR3 DNA follows: TGTGCCAGCAGTTTGACGGGAACTGAAGCTTTCTTT. Residues: CASSLTGTEAFF. The chain has TRBV27 and TRBJ1-1; D ambiguous. CDR1 MNHEY and CDR2 SMNVEV come from the germline V gene (reference sequence). V gave up 3 bases and J gave up 5 bases, with 7 bases separating them. The CDR3 contains 12 residues.

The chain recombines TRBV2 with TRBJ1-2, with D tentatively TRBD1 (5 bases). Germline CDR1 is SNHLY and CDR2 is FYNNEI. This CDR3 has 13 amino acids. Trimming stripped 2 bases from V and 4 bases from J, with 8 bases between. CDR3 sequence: CASSENRIYGYTF. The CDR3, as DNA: TGTGCCAGCAGTGAAAACAGGATCTATGGCTACACCTTC.

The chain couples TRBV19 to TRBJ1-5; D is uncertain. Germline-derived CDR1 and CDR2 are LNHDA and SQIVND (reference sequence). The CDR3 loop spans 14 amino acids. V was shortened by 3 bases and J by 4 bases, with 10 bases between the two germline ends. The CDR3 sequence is CASSMLEVNQPQHF. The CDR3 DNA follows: TGTGCCAGTAGTATGCTCGAGGTTAATCAGCCCCAGCATTTT.